One and the same sample provided the 9 T cell receptor beta chains below, sequenced in a study of blood T cell repertoires in COVID-19. The assay was immunoSEQ multiplex PCR, and TCRdb's table has in-frame clones only and misses some. The table has more than 300,000 clones, around 87% seen once. The sequencing sample was made of peripheral blood. The source is a woman aged 25 to 45 with COVID-19, enrolled during active disease.

This chain links TRBV30 with TRBJ2-7, with 7 bases aligning to TRBD2. Losses at the gene ends were 5 bases for V and 2 bases for J; bases not matched to a gene: 3. This CDR3 comprises 12 residues. Germline-derived CDR1 and CDR2 are GTSNPN and SVGIG (reference sequence). CDR3 coding DNA: TGTGCCTGGGGTCGGGGGGCCTACGAGCAGTACTTC. It specifies CAWGRGAYEQYF.

This clone has only one observation. It is unclear where the CDR3 begins or ends on the DNA, so no DNA is shown, and the CDR3 is as TCRdb lists it. The chain combines TRBV21-1 with TRBJ1-6; the D segment call TRBD1 is taken from the table without a DNA check. TRBV21-1 is flagged as a pseudogene. The length of the CDR3 is 17 amino acids, counting both ends. The CDR3 here is CASIISGVGTGNSPLHF.

This clone was picked up a small number of times. CDR3 loop: CASTPAGVYEQYF. CDR3 nucleotides: TGTGCCAGCACCCCAGCGGGAGTGTACGAGCAGTACTTC. The rearrangement joins TRBV2 to TRBJ2-7; TRBD2 matches at 8 bases. CDR3 length: 13 residues. The J segment lost 4 bases and the V segment lost 7 bases, leaving 6 bases of the junction unmatched. Germline V gene sequence: CDR1 SNHLY, CDR2 FYNNEI.

The chain joins TRBV25-1 to TRBJ1-1, with TRBD1 identical over 7 bases. J was trimmed by 5 bases and V by 3 bases; bases with no gene match: 3. This CDR3 spans 13 amino acids. Germline V lookup: CDR1 MGHDK, CDR2 SYGVNS. In DNA form, the CDR3 reads TGTGCCAGCAGTGAGGGACAGTTAACTGAAGCTTTCTTT. This gives the protein CASSEGQLTEAFF.

The chain couples TRBV27 to TRBJ2-1, with TRBD2 matching over 7 bases. This CDR3 is built from 15 residues. V trimming: 6 bases; J trimming: 3 bases; junction bases outside the gene matches: 8. Germline-derived CDR1 and CDR2 are MNHEY and SMNVEV (reference sequence). The CDR3 DNA is TGTGCCAGCAGGCTAGGGGCTAGCGGCTACAATGAGCAGTTCTTC. Protein: CASRLGASGYNEQFF.

This sequence joins TRBV25-1 and TRBJ2-1, with 8 bases fitting TRBD2. Trimming at V came to 4 bases and at J to 8 bases, leaving 10 bases not matched to a gene. The CDR3 runs 15 residues. The germline gives CDR1 MGHDK, CDR2 SYGVNS. The CDR3 reads CASSAGLARGYEQFF. In DNA form, the CDR3 reads TGTGCCAGCAGTGCTGGACTAGCCAGAGGATATGAGCAGTTCTTC.

This chain joins TRBV1 and TRBJ2-4; TRBD2 is the table's D call, not checked against the DNA. TRBV1 is an annotated pseudogene. This CDR3 contains 13 residues. The CDR3 here is CTGPALVGNIQYF. As DNA, the CDR3 is TGCACCGGTCCCGCACTTGTCGGAAACATTCAGTACTTC.

V usage is TRBV18 and J usage is TRBJ1-1, with 7 positions matching TRBD1. J lost 6 bases, V lost 6 bases, and 7 bases had no gene match. The CDR3 runs to 13 residues. Germline loops: CDR1 KGHSH, CDR2 LQKENI. The CDR3 region is CASSGDRDAEAFF. DNA of the CDR3: TGTGCCAGCTCTGGTGACAGGGACGCTGAAGCTTTCTTT.

This chain connects TRBV10-3 to TRBJ2-6; 7 positions match TRBD1. The junction had 6 bases not matched to a gene; V was cut back by 10 bases and J by 0 bases. In germline, CDR1 is ENHRY, CDR2 SYGVKD. The CDR3 has 15 residues. The CDR3 DNA reads TGTGCCACTGGACAGGTTGGCTCTGGGGCCAACGTCCTGACTTTC. This codes for CATGQVGSGANVLTF.